This paragraph covers one T cell receptor beta chain sequence. This clonotype was observed a handful of times. Its antigen remains unidentified. Base quality data are lacking; no much larger clone is found one base away. The CDR3 covers 12 residues, taking in both the cysteine and the phenylalanine. The kept DNA is CDR3 alone, 36 bases in frame from the first base. CDR1 and CDR2 are read off the germline V gene as SQVTM and ANQGSEA. The germline ends are 5 bases apart after V is trimmed by 4 bases and J by 0 bases. The protocol used for the library was RT-PCR. Reads for this sample came from an Illumina HiSeq 2500. Through fastp at Q25 and MiXCR, TCRdb rebuilt clones from the public reads, retaining in-frame beta chains. Merged by CDR3 protein, the rows form single entries marked with the most common genes and DNA. The sample table lists roughly 710,000 distinct CDR3 sequences, 14% of them with a count of one. The ten top clones hold roughly 7.6% of the sample.

These data originate in a study of response to subunit inactivated influenza vaccine (dated by TCRdb to between 2018 and 2020). Background for the entire study: Deep quantitative T cell receptor repertoire profiling was used in the study to track responses to a trivalent subunit inactivated influenza vaccine. Here is what the overall study found, with its caveats: The authors proposed that each seasonal influenza vaccination may bring in only a limited number of new T cells.

The sample here was PBMCs from blood, taken less than 15 days before vaccination. This receptor was obtained from a man between 45 and 60 years old who received an inactivated influenza vaccine. Donor details come from another sample of the same person, matched by shared clones. The chain couples TRBV29-1 to TRBJ2-3; the D segment cannot be called with confidence. The base sequence is TGCAGCGTTGCGCCCAGCACAGATACGCAGTATTTT. This is translated as CSVAPSTDTQYF.